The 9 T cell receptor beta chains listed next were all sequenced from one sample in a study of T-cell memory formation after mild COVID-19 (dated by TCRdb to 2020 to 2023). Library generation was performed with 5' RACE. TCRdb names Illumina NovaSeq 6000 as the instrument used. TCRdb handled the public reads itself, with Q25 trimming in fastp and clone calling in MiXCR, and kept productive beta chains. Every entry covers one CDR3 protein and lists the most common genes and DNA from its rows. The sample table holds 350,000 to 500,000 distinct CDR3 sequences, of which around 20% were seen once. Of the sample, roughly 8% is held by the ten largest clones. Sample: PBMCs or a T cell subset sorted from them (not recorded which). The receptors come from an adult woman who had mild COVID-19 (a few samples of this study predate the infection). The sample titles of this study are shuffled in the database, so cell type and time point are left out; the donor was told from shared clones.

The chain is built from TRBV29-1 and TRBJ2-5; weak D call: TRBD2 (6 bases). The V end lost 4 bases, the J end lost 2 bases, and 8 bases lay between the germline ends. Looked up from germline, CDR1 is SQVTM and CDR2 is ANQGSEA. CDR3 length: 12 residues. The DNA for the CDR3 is TGCAGCGTTGGAGCGGGTCAAGAGACCCAGTACTTC. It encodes CSVGAGQETQYF.

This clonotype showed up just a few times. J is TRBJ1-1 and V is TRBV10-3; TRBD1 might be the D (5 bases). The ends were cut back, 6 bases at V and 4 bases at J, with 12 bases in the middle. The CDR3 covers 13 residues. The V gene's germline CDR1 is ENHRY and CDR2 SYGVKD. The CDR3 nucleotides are TGTGCCATCAGAGGGGAGGGAAGCACTGAAGCTTTCTTT. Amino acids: CAIRGEGSTEAFF.

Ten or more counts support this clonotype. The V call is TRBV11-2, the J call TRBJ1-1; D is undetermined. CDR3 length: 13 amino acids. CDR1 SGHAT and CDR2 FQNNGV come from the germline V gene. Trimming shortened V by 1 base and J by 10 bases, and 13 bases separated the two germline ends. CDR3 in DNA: TGTGCCAGCAGCTTAGGATACGGGCAGGTAGCTTTCTTT. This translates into CASSLGYGQVAFF.

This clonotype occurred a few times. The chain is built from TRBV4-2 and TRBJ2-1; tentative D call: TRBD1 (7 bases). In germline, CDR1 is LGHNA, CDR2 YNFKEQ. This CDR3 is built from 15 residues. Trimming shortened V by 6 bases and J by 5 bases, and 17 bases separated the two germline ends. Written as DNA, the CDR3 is TGTGCCAGCAGGGAGGGACAGCAGTTCCACAATGAGCAGTTCTTC. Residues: CASREGQQFHNEQFF.

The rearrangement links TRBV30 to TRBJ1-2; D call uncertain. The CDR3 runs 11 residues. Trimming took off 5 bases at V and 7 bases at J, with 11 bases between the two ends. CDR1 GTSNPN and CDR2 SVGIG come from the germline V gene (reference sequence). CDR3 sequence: CAWYRTSGYTF. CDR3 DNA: TGTGCCTGGTACCGGACGTCTGGCTACACCTTC.

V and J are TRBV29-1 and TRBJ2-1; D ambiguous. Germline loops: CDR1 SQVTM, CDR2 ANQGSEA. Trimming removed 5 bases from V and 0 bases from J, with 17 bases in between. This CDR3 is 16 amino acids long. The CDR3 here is CSVLLVSPSSYNEQFF. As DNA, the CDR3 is TGCAGCGTTCTCCTAGTATCCCCTAGCTCCTACAATGAGCAGTTCTTC.

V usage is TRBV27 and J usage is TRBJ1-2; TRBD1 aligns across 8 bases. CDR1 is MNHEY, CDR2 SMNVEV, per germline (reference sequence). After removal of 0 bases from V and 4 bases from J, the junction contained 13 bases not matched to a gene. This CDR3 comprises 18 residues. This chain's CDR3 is CASSLSNRGTGGFYGYTF. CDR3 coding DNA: TGTGCCAGCAGTTTATCAAATCGTGGCACAGGGGGATTCTATGGCTACACCTTC.

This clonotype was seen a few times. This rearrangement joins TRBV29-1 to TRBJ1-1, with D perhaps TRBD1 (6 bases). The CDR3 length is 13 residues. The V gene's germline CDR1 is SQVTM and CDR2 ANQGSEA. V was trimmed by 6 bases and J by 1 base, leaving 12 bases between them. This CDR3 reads CSVGRTENTEAFF. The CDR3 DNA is TGCAGCGTGGGGCGGACAGAGAACACTGAAGCTTTCTTT. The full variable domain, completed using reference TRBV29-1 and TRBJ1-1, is SAVISQKPSRDICQRGTSLTIQCQVDSQVTMMFWYRQQPGQSLTLIATANQGSEATYESGFVIDKFPISRPNLTFSTLTVSNMSPEDSSIYLCSVGRTENTEAFFGQGTRLTVV.

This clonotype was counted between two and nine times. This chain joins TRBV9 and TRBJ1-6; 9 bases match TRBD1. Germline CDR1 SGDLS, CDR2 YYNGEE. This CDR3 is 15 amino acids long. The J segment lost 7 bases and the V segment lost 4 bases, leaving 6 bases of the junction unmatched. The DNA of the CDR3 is TGTGCCAGCAGCAGCCGGGACAGGGTGAATTCACCCCTCCACTTT. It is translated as CASSSRDRVNSPLHF. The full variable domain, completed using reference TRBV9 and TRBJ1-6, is DSGVTQTPKHLITATGQRVTLRCSPRSGDLSVYWYQQSLDQGLQFLIQYYNGEERAKGNILERFSAQQFPDLHSELNLSSLELGDSALYFCASSSRDRVNSPLHFGNGTRLTVT.